The rows below give T cell receptor beta chains drawn from one sample of a study of shared clonotypes between healthy human individuals. Data came from immunoSEQ multiplex PCR; TCRdb stores just in-frame clones and leaves some out. The table has 2 million to 2.5 million clones, 85% to 95% seen once. The sample taken for sequencing was naive CD4+ T cells from PBMCs. These receptors were obtained from a man aged 18 to 30 in good health. Some clones in this sample may be carry-over from other donors' samples. Each CDR3 is given with its conserved first and last residue. The D gene is left open where the match is weak. Clone size appears in some rows only: once, few, many, or a class for an expanded clone.

cdr3_aa: CASSQTSGFAGELFF; cdr3_nt: TGCGCCAGCAGCCAGACTAGCGGGTTCGCCGGGGAGCTGTTTTTT; d_call: TRBD2; j_call: TRBJ2-2; v_call: TRBV5-1; clone_size: NA
cdr3_aa: CASNRGGGLYEQYF; cdr3_nt: TGTGCCAGCAACCGAGGGGGAGGGCTCTACGAGCAGTACTTC; d_call: NA; j_call: TRBJ2-7; v_call: TRBV9; clone_size: NA
cdr3_aa: CAISEFSFRSTPNEQFF; cdr3_nt: TGTGCCATCAGTGAGTTCAGTTTTCGGTCTACCCCCAATGAGCAGTTCTTC; d_call: NA; j_call: TRBJ2-1; v_call: TRBV10-3; clone_size: NA
cdr3_aa: CASSLSVIVDRPYEQYF; cdr3_nt: TGTGCCAGCAGTTTATCAGTAATCGTGGACAGGCCCTACGAGCAGTACTTC; d_call: TRBD1; j_call: TRBJ2-7; v_call: TRBV27; clone_size: NA
cdr3_aa: CASSQMYMNTEAFF; cdr3_nt: TGCGCCAGCAGCCAAATGTACATGAACACTGAAGCTTTCTTT; d_call: NA; j_call: TRBJ1-1; v_call: TRBV4-1; clone_size: NA
cdr3_aa: CASSLETGAYGYTF; cdr3_nt: TGCGCCAGCAGCTTGGAGACAGGAGCCTATGGCTACACCTTC; d_call: NA; j_call: TRBJ1-2; v_call: TRBV5-1; clone_size: once
cdr3_aa: CASSLAAWGTEAFF; cdr3_nt: TGTGCCAGCAGCTTAGCAGCATGGGGCACTGAAGCTTTCTTT; d_call: NA; j_call: TRBJ1-1; v_call: TRBV7-9; clone_size: few
cdr3_aa: CASTSVGTGTYEQYF; cdr3_nt: TGTGCCAGCACGTCGGTAGGGACAGGGACCTACGAGCAGTACTTC; d_call: TRBD1; j_call: TRBJ2-7; v_call: TRBV25-1; clone_size: NA
cdr3_aa: CASGERGRTDTQYF; cdr3_nt: TGTGCCAGCGGGGAGCGGGGGAGGACAGATACGCAGTATTTT; d_call: TRBD2; j_call: TRBJ2-3; v_call: TRBV10-3; clone_size: NA
cdr3_aa: CASSLVKPQGPAFF; cdr3_nt: TGCGCCAGCAGCTTAGTCAAACCCCAGGGTCCAGCTTTCTTT; d_call: NA; j_call: TRBJ1-1; v_call: TRBV5-1; clone_size: NA
cdr3_aa: CASSPAPGTGGGQTNEKLFF; cdr3_nt: TGCGCCAGCAGCCCGGCCCCCGGGACCGGGGGTGGTCAAACTAATGAAAAACTGTTTTTT; d_call: NA; j_call: TRBJ1-4; v_call: TRBV5-1; clone_size: NA
cdr3_aa: CASSLSEKLFF; cdr3_nt: TGTGCCAGCAGCTTAAGTGAAAAACTGTTTTTT; d_call: NA; j_call: TRBJ1-4; v_call: TRBV7-2; clone_size: NA
cdr3_aa: CAWRQGAGTEAFF; cdr3_nt: TGTGCCTGGAGACAGGGGGCAGGAACTGAAGCTTTCTTT; d_call: TRBD1; j_call: TRBJ1-1; v_call: TRBV30; clone_size: once
cdr3_aa: CASSPPQGRGYTF; cdr3_nt: TGTGCCAGCTCACCACCGCAGGGACGAGGCTACACCTTC; d_call: NA; j_call: TRBJ1-2; v_call: TRBV18; clone_size: NA
cdr3_aa: CASSLGAGNTGELFF; cdr3_nt: TGTGCCAGCAGCTTAGGAGCGGGAAACACCGGGGAGCTGTTTTTT; d_call: TRBD2; j_call: TRBJ2-2; v_call: TRBV7-7; clone_size: once
cdr3_aa: CAGSFRDKGGEQYF; cdr3_nt: TGTGCCGGCAGCTTCAGGGATAAGGGCGGCGAGCAGTACTTC; d_call: NA; j_call: TRBJ2-7; v_call: TRBV11-2; clone_size: once
cdr3_aa: CATQTGTTNTEAFF; cdr3_nt: TGTGCCACCCAAACCGGGACAACGAACACTGAAGCTTTCTTT; d_call: NA; j_call: TRBJ1-1; v_call: TRBV19; clone_size: NA
cdr3_aa: CASSLNNNLGTGQETQYF; cdr3_nt: TGCGCCAGCAGCTTAAATAATAATCTCGGGACAGGCCAGGAGACCCAGTACTTC; d_call: TRBD1; j_call: TRBJ2-5; v_call: TRBV5-1; clone_size: NA
cdr3_aa: CASSSPGQRYTEAFF; cdr3_nt: TGTGCCAGCAGTAGTCCGGGACAGAGGTACACTGAAGCTTTCTTT; d_call: TRBD1; j_call: TRBJ1-1; v_call: TRBV28; clone_size: once
cdr3_aa: CASSGGRAPGELFF; cdr3_nt: TGTGCCAGCAGTGGTGGCAGGGCGCCCGGGGAGCTGTTTTTT; d_call: NA; j_call: TRBJ2-2; v_call: TRBV2; clone_size: NA
cdr3_aa: CASSLTPGLTEAFF; cdr3_nt: TGTGCCAGCAGCTTAACCCCTGGGTTGACTGAAGCTTTCTTT; d_call: NA; j_call: TRBJ1-1; v_call: TRBV7-2; clone_size: NA
cdr3_aa: CASSLALGPRSVGEQYF; cdr3_nt: TGTGCCAGCAGCTTAGCGCTTGGACCCCGATCGGTGGGCGAGCAGTACTTC; d_call: NA; j_call: TRBJ2-7; v_call: TRBV7-9; clone_size: NA
cdr3_aa: CASMGRVSNQPQHF; cdr3_nt: TGTGCCAGCATGGGGCGGGTTAGCAATCAGCCCCAGCATTTT; d_call: NA; j_call: TRBJ1-5; v_call: TRBV2; clone_size: few
cdr3_aa: CASSPVEGAGEDTQYF; cdr3_nt: TGTGCCAGCAGCCCCGTGGAGGGAGCCGGGGAAGATACGCAGTATTTT; d_call: NA; j_call: TRBJ2-3; v_call: TRBV28; clone_size: once
cdr3_aa: CASSIPTGDQYF; cdr3_nt: TGTGCCAGCAGTATACCGACAGGGGATCAGTACTTC; d_call: TRBD1; j_call: TRBJ2-7; v_call: TRBV28; clone_size: NA
cdr3_aa: CASSFPGGGQPQHF; cdr3_nt: TGTGCCAGCAGCTTCCCGGGCGGAGGACAGCCCCAGCATTTT; d_call: NA; j_call: TRBJ1-5; v_call: TRBV7-8; clone_size: NA
cdr3_aa: CASSLEGGNNQPQHF; cdr3_nt: TGCGCCAGCAGCTTGGAGGGAGGGAACAATCAGCCCCAGCATTTT; d_call: NA; j_call: TRBJ1-5; v_call: TRBV5-1; clone_size: once
cdr3_aa: CAWSVLRLRSGANVLTF; cdr3_nt: TGTGCCTGGAGTGTCTTGAGACTTCGCTCTGGGGCCAACGTCCTGACTTTC; d_call: NA; j_call: TRBJ2-6; v_call: TRBV30; clone_size: NA
cdr3_aa: CASSLEAYTGELFF; cdr3_nt: TGTGCCAGCAGCTTAGAGGCGTACACCGGGGAGCTGTTTTTT; d_call: NA; j_call: TRBJ2-2; v_call: TRBV7-9; clone_size: NA
cdr3_aa: CASSGTVQETQYF; cdr3_nt: TGTGCCAGCAGTGGGACGGTGCAAGAGACCCAGTACTTC; d_call: NA; j_call: TRBJ2-5; v_call: TRBV6-1; clone_size: NA
cdr3_aa: CASENFPPTVNGYTF; cdr3_nt: TGTGCCAGCGAAAACTTCCCCCCTACAGTGAATGGCTACACCTTC; d_call: NA; j_call: TRBJ1-2; v_call: TRBV28; clone_size: NA
cdr3_aa: CACSDRRGNQPQHF; cdr3_nt: TGTGCCTGCTCCGACAGGAGGGGCAATCAGCCCCAGCATTTT; d_call: NA; j_call: TRBJ1-5; v_call: TRBV30; clone_size: few
cdr3_aa: CASSLDYGQIHYGYTF; cdr3_nt: TGTGCCAGCAGCTTGGATTACGGACAGATTCACTATGGCTACACCTTC; d_call: NA; j_call: TRBJ1-2; v_call: TRBV5-6; clone_size: NA
cdr3_aa: CSVPKGRGAGDTEAFF; cdr3_nt: TGCAGCGTCCCCAAGGGACGAGGGGCAGGGGACACTGAAGCTTTCTTT; d_call: NA; j_call: TRBJ1-1; v_call: TRBV29-1; clone_size: few
cdr3_aa: CASSMVAASQAYGYTF; cdr3_nt: TGTGCCAGTAGTATGGTGGCGGCCAGCCAAGCCTATGGCTACACCTTC; d_call: NA; j_call: TRBJ1-2; v_call: TRBV19; clone_size: NA
cdr3_aa: CASSSLGGSHEKLFF; cdr3_nt: TGTGCCAGCAGCTCTCTCGGGGGTAGTCATGAAAAACTGTTTTTT; d_call: NA; j_call: TRBJ1-4; v_call: TRBV7-2; clone_size: NA
cdr3_aa: CAGGTPLSYEQYF; cdr3_nt: TGTGCCGGTGGGACTCCGCTTTCCTACGAGCAGTACTTC; d_call: NA; j_call: TRBJ2-7; v_call: TRBV30; clone_size: NA
cdr3_aa: CASSGSHEKLFF; cdr3_nt: TGTGCCAGCAGCGGTTCTCATGAAAAACTGTTTTTT; d_call: NA; j_call: TRBJ1-4; v_call: TRBV7-9; clone_size: once
cdr3_aa: CASSLEGVSNQPQHF; cdr3_nt: TGCGCCAGCAGCTTGGAGGGAGTTTCCAATCAGCCCCAGCATTTT; d_call: NA; j_call: TRBJ1-5; v_call: TRBV5-1; clone_size: NA
cdr3_aa: CASALQGYYGYTF; cdr3_nt: TGTGCCAGTGCCCTCCAGGGATACTATGGCTACACCTTC; d_call: NA; j_call: TRBJ1-2; v_call: TRBV19; clone_size: NA
cdr3_aa: CASSFHYGYTF; cdr3_nt: TGTGCCAGCAGCTTTCATTATGGCTACACCTTC; d_call: NA; j_call: TRBJ1-2; v_call: TRBV7-9; clone_size: NA
cdr3_aa: CASSRDPSGIRDEQFF; cdr3_nt: TGCGCCAGCAGCCGGGACCCTAGCGGGATACGCGATGAGCAGTTCTTC; d_call: TRBD2; j_call: TRBJ2-1; v_call: TRBV5-1; clone_size: NA
cdr3_aa: CASSQTGTGNF; cdr3_nt: TGCGCCAGCAGCCAAACCGGGACGGGAAACTTC; d_call: NA; j_call: TRBJ2-7; v_call: TRBV4-1; clone_size: NA
cdr3_aa: CASRPSGALNEQFF; cdr3_nt: TGTGCCAGCAGACCCTCAGGGGCCCTCAATGAGCAGTTCTTC; d_call: NA; j_call: TRBJ2-1; v_call: TRBV28; clone_size: once
cdr3_aa: CASSLMGPTEAFF; cdr3_nt: TGTGCCAGCAGTTTAATGGGGCCCACTGAAGCTTTCTTT; d_call: NA; j_call: TRBJ1-1; v_call: TRBV27; clone_size: NA
cdr3_aa: CASSRNLLTLYNEQFF; cdr3_nt: TGCGCCAGCAGCCGAAACTTACTAACGCTTTACAATGAGCAGTTCTTC; d_call: NA; j_call: TRBJ2-1; v_call: TRBV4-1; clone_size: NA
cdr3_aa: CASSLNRQGVAEQYF; cdr3_nt: TGTGCCAGCAGCTTGAATCGACAGGGGGTGGCCGAGCAGTACTTC; d_call: TRBD1; j_call: TRBJ2-7; v_call: TRBV5-5; clone_size: once